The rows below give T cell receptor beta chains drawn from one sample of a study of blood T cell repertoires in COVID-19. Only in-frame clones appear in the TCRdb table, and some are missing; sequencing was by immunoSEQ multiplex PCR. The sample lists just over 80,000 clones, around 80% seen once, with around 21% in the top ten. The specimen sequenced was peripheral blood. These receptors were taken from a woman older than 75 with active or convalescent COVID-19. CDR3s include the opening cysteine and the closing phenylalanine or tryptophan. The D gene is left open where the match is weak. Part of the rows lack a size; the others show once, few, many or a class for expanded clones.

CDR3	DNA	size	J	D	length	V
CATSTGTGENLQFF	TGTGCCACCAGCACCGGGACAGGAGAAAACTTACAGTTCTTC	once	TRBJ2-1	TRBD1	14	TRBV15
CASSPGTGPYEQYF	TGTGCCAGCAGCCCCGGGACAGGGCCCTACGAGCAGTACTTC	.	TRBJ2-7	TRBD1	14	TRBV9
CASSHRDRQYNEQFF	TGTGCCAGCAGCCACCGGGACAGACAATACAATGAGCAGTTCTTC	.	TRBJ2-1	TRBD1	15	TRBV3-1/TRBV3-2
CSAPLYTEAFF	TGCAGTGCCCCCCTATACACTGAAGCTTTCTTT	.	TRBJ1-1	.	11	TRBV20-1
CASSSNRGRSTGELFF	TGTGCCAGCAGTAGTAACAGGGGTCGTAGCACCGGGGAGCTGTTTTTT	.	TRBJ2-2	TRBD1	16	TRBV5-4
CASSSWGGTEAFF	TGTGCCAGCAGTTCATGGGGCGGCACTGAAGCTTTCTTT	.	TRBJ1-1	.	13	TRBV12-3/TRBV12-4
CASSQDGGGTNTGELFF	TGCGCCAGCAGCCAAGACGGCGGGGGGACTAACACCGGGGAGCTGTTTTTT	.	TRBJ2-2	TRBD2	17	TRBV4-3
CASSFNVRDRGTYNSPLHF	TGTGCCAGCAGCTTTAACGTTCGGGACAGGGGTACCTATAATTCACCCCTCCACTTT	once	TRBJ1-6	TRBD1	19	TRBV7-2
CASSRDRVSYGYTF	TGTGCCAGCAGCCGGGACAGGGTCTCCTATGGCTACACCTTC	.	TRBJ1-2	TRBD1	14	TRBV2
CASSLELDTYEQYF	TGTGCCAGCAGCTTGGAGTTAGATACCTACGAGCAGTACTTC	.	TRBJ2-7	.	14	TRBV5-4
CASSQTTTAGNTIYF	TGCGCCAGCAGCCAAACGACGACAGCTGGAAACACCATATATTTT	.	TRBJ1-3	.	15	TRBV4-1
CASKLLEYTGELFF	TGCGCCAGCAAACTTTTGGAGTATACCGGGGAGCTGTTTTTT	few	TRBJ2-2	.	14	TRBV5-1
CASSEPHRDPNYGYTF	TGCGCCAGCAGTGAGCCGCACAGGGACCCTAACTATGGCTACACCTTC	.	TRBJ1-2	.	16	TRBV10-1
CATSRSYSGNTIYF	TGTGCCACCAGCAGATCTTACTCTGGAAACACCATATATTTT	.	TRBJ1-3	.	14	TRBV15
CASSEGLDRGGEQYF	TGTGCCAGCAGTGAAGGCTTGGACAGGGGAGGGGAGCAGTACTTC	.	TRBJ2-7	TRBD1	15	TRBV25-1
CASSPRGFVTPLHF	TGTGCCAGCAGCCCCAGAGGTTTCGTTACACCCCTCCACTTT	.	TRBJ1-6	.	14	TRBV6-5
CASREQGTGELFF	TGTGCCAGCAGGGAACAGGGAACCGGGGAGCTGTTTTTT	.	TRBJ2-2	.	13	TRBV14
CASSQAARGETQYF	TGTGCCAGCAGCCAAGCAGCCAGGGGAGAGACCCAGTACTTC	.	TRBJ2-5	.	14	TRBV3-1/TRBV3-2
CASSLGQNTGELFF	TGTGCCAGCAGCTTGGGACAGAACACCGGGGAGCTGTTTTTT	.	TRBJ2-2	.	14	TRBV11-3
CASSEGPSGANVLTF	TGTGCCAGCAGTGAAGGGCCATCTGGGGCCAACGTCCTGACTTTC	.	TRBJ2-6	.	15	TRBV6-1
CATSDLSRDGNQPQHF	TGTGCCACCAGTGATTTATCCAGGGATGGCAATCAGCCCCAGCATTTT	.	TRBJ1-5	.	16	TRBV24-1
CASRGQTGNGVNEKLFF	TGCGCCAGCAGAGGACAGACAGGAAATGGGGTTAATGAAAAACTGTTTTTT	.	TRBJ1-4	.	17	TRBV4-3
CASSLPLGGGRSGTQYF	TGTGCCAGCAGCTTACCCTTGGGAGGCGGCCGATCAGGGACCCAGTACTTC	.	TRBJ2-5	.	17	TRBV7-2
CAWIGQSNNSPLHF	TGTGCCTGGATCGGACAGAGCAATAATTCACCCCTCCACTTT	.	TRBJ1-6	.	14	TRBV30
CAVHRVGDSPLHF	TGCGCCGTACACAGGGTTGGGGATTCACCCCTCCACTTT	.	TRBJ1-6	.	13	TRBV10-1
CAHLRNGTDYYEQYF	TGTGCCCACCTAAGAAATGGGACAGACTATTACGAGCAGTACTTC	once	TRBJ2-7	TRBD1	15	TRBV19
CASSSTGGAGELFF	TGTGCCAGCAGCTCGACCGGCGGGGCCGGGGAGCTGTTTTTT	.	TRBJ2-2	.	14	TRBV3-1/TRBV3-2
CAWSRQGNEQYF	TGTGCCTGGAGTCGACAGGGGAACGAGCAGTACTTC	.	TRBJ2-7	TRBD1	12	TRBV30
CASSVAGGPMDTQYF	TGTGCCAGCAGTGTAGCGGGGGGGCCGATGGATACGCAGTATTTT	few	TRBJ2-3	TRBD2	15	TRBV6-1
CASNRDRSYEQYF	TGTGCCAGCAACAGGGACAGGTCCTACGAGCAGTACTTC	.	TRBJ2-7	TRBD1	13	TRBV2
CASGDRANTGELFF	TGTGCCAGCGGGGACAGGGCCAACACCGGGGAGCTGTTTTTT	few	TRBJ2-2	TRBD1	14	TRBV7-9
CASSFQGMGQYF	TGTGCCAGCAGCTTCCAGGGGATGGGGCAGTACTTC	.	TRBJ2-7	.	12	TRBV7-9
CASRQSGETQYF	TGTGCCAGTAGACAGTCTGGAGAGACCCAGTACTTC	many	TRBJ2-5	.	12	TRBV19